The 10 T cell receptor beta chains presented below share a single source sample, sequenced in a study of beta chain features in type 1 diabetes. Overall study findings and caveats: In every one of the four CD4+ subsets, TCRB CDR3s were moderately but significantly shorter in Type 1 diabetes patients.

These receptors lack a known antigen. The entirety of the isolated RNA underwent reverse transcription, so expressed TCRB transcripts were sequenced. Only in-frame clones appear in the TCRdb table, and some are missing; sequencing was by immunoSEQ multiplex PCR. The sample yields hundreds of thousands of clones, 11% to 15% seen once. The sample consisted of naive CD4+ T cells from blood. The receptors here all came from a man aged 18 to 30 with type 1 diabetes.

This clone was counted only a few times. The chain combines TRBV7-9 with TRBJ2-3; 10 bases are shared with TRBD2. The CDR3 is 15 residues long. Germline V gene data show CDR1 as SEHNR and CDR2 as FQNEAQ (reference sequence). V was clipped by 5 bases and J by 3 bases; unmatched bases: 5. This CDR3 reads CASSRPGLATDTQYF. CDR3 DNA: TGTGCCAGCAGCCGACCGGGACTAGCGACAGATACGCAGTATTTT.

The rearrangement joins TRBV6-5 to TRBJ1-2; 8 bases align to TRBD1. The CDR3 is made up of 15 amino acids. V shed 6 bases, J shed 4 bases, and the junction held 10 bases outside the gene matches. Germline V CDR1 and CDR2: MNHEY, SVGAGI. The CDR3 spells CASSLQGGRPYGYTF. DNA for the CDR3: TGTGCCAGCAGCCTACAGGGGGGCCGGCCCTATGGCTACACCTTC.

This sequence joins TRBV23-1 and TRBJ2-7; 9 positions match TRBD1. TRBV23-1 is identified as an open reading frame with a role that is uncertain. This CDR3 has 18 residues. V lost 3 bases, J lost 3 bases, and 15 bases stayed unmatched. In DNA, the CDR3 is TGCGCCAGCAGTCATCGTGCCGGGACAGGGCAGAGGAACTACGAGCAGTACTTC. It codes for CASSHRAGTGQRNYEQYF.

V gene TRBV28 combines with J gene TRBJ1-2; TRBD1 matches 9 bases. CDR3 length: 15 residues. CDR1 and CDR2 (germline): MDHEN, SYDVKM. V gave up 6 bases and J gave up 6 bases; unmatched junction bases: 11. The DNA for the CDR3 is TGTGCCAGCAGGGTATGGGGACAGGGTGTTGATGGCTACACCTTC. Protein: CASRVWGQGVDGYTF.

This clone was detected only a few times. The J gene is TRBJ2-7, the V gene TRBV9; D might be TRBD1 or TRBD2, each matching 6 bases. The CDR3 totals 15 residues. The germline V and J ends were trimmed by 5 bases and 4 bases, with 19 bases remaining between them. Germline V lookup: CDR1 SGDLS, CDR2 YYNGEE. The CDR3 sequence: CASSPRGGRRYEQYF. The CDR3 bases are TGTGCCAGCAGTCCCCGAGGGGGGCGTAGGTACGAGCAGTACTTC.

The rearrangement links TRBV9 to TRBJ2-1; TRBD2 aligns across 8 bases. The CDR3 extends over 16 amino acids. With 3 bases clipped from V and 4 bases from J, the junction kept 9 bases outside the gene matches. Germline CDR1 and CDR2: SGDLS and YYNGEE. DNA for the CDR3: TGTGCCAGCAGCGGGGGCCCCCGGGGGGGATACAATGAGCAGTTCTTC. Its translation is CASSGGPRGGYNEQFF.

This clone was counted between two and nine times. The genes are TRBV2 and TRBJ2-7; 7 bases are a match to TRBD1. This CDR3 region has 15 residues. Per the germline V gene, CDR1 is SNHLY and CDR2 is FYNNEI. V gave up 0 bases and J gave up 2 bases; unmatched junction bases: 4. CDR3 DNA sequence: TGTGCCAGCAGTGAAGCCCCAGGGGGTACCTACGAGCAGTACTTC. Translation gives CASSEAPGGTYEQYF.

This clone was seen more than once but under ten times. The chain is built from TRBV5-1 and TRBJ2-6; D is perhaps TRBD2 (5 bases). Germline lookup yields CDR1 SGHRS and CDR2 YFSETQ. This CDR3 is 18 amino acids long. With 4 bases removed from V and 1 base from J, the gap between germline ends came to 18 bases. The CDR3 spells CASSPSPRIRSGANVLTF. The CDR3 DNA is TGCGCCAGCAGCCCTAGCCCCCGTATCAGGTCTGGGGCCAACGTCCTGACTTTC.

A remark on this clone: This sample includes further DNA sequences coding for the same CDR3. The chain links TRBV9 to TRBJ1-5; 7 nucleotides line up with TRBD1. The CDR3 is made up of 15 amino acids. Per the germline V gene, CDR1 is SGDLS and CDR2 is YYNGEE. The trim removed 0 bases at V and 4 bases at J, leaving 4 bases unmatched. The CDR3 DNA is TGTGCCAGCAGCGTAGGAGGGGGCGGAAATCAGCCCCAGCATTTT. This codes for CASSVGGGGNQPQHF. Together with reference TRBV9 and TRBJ1-5, the CDR3 gives the full variable domain: DSGVTQTPKHLITATGQRVTLRCSPRSGDLSVYWYQQSLDQGLQFLIQYYNGEERAKGNILERFSAQQFPDLHSELNLSSLELGDSALYFCASSVGGGGNQPQHFGDGTRLSIL.

This chain joins TRBV7-2 and TRBJ2-1; D is tentatively TRBD1 or TRBD2 (5 bases each). The CDR3 has 14 amino acids. Germline CDR1 and CDR2: SGHTA and FQGNSA. The V end lost 5 bases, the J end lost 7 bases, and 15 bases lay between the germline ends. CDR3 coding DNA: TGTGCCAGCAGCAGAATTCGCAGGGAGAATGAGCAGTTCTTC. Protein: CASSRIRRENEQFF.